This T cell receptor beta chain was identified in a study of blood T cell repertoires in COVID-19 (TCRdb year 2020). General notes on the study: Samples from collaborators originated in the United States, Italy and Spain and spanned both the acute and convalescent phases of COVID-19. Where available, HLA class I and class II types were obtained from metadata supplied by the sample provider rather than from assay-based typing. The repertoires were released in a freely available public database meant as a resource for research on the immune response to SARS-CoV-2. Nearly every sample came with metadata listing a de-identified subject ID, COVID-19 status, age in years and sex. Samples were obtained from the ongoing ImmuneRACE study (first 160 participants) and from 1,000 to 1,500 subjects provided by 6 global collaborators. Deeply sampled blood TCRbeta repertoires from subjects exposed to, actively infected with, or recovered from COVID-19 were included in the dataset. The prospective study material was composed of cDNA or gDNA derived from T cells, B-cell-depleted T cells, or PBMCs. Study-level results and caveats: The amount of clinical and demographic metadata varied by source and participant and was provided uncurated.

In Seattle, one collaborating source enrolled patients while the infection was active and tracked those patients longitudinally over the course of disease. The collaborating institutions used their own protocols to collect whole blood in K2EDTA tubes. For TCRbeta analysis, collaborator samples were shipped as frozen whole blood, as isolated PBMCs, or as DNA extracted from either sample type. Comments on this clone: The antigen it recognizes is unknown. No clone much larger than this one lies a single base away; base qualities are absent.

V was cut back by 2 bases and J by 3 bases, leaving a gap of 11 bases between them. The CDR3 spans 15 residues, from the cysteine through the phenylalanine. CDR3 DNA is the only sequence kept; it has 45 bases, read in frame from the first base. From the germline V gene, CDR1 is SNHLY and CDR2 is FYNNEI. TCRbeta CDR3 regions were amplified from genomic DNA using the immunoSEQ Assay, a bias-controlled multiplex PCR. The authors' pipeline ran thus. The number of nucleated cells in each sample was estimated by amplification of reference gene primers within the assay. To quantify the absolute abundance of each unique TCRbeta CDR3 rearrangement, sequence reads were collapsed and filtered. Productive Simpson clonality was computed per sample as the square root of Simpson's diversity index over productive rearrangements. TCRdb holds this immuneACCESS table with in-frame rearrangements only. Some clones are missing; in checked studies, unresolved V genes explain under half, and the rest has no known cause. V, J and clone size are taken as reported in that table, and D and trimming were inferred from the DNA itself. Here the sample has around 250,000 clones; around 91% occur a single time. The top ten clones comprise roughly 2.2% of the sample.

The clonotype originates from an older woman with COVID-19, enrolled during active disease. The chain couples TRBV2 to TRBJ1-5; a confident D gene designation cannot be given. The sequenced material came from peripheral blood. In nucleotides, the sequence is TGTGCCAGCAGTGAATCGGGGTTTGCCAATCAGCCCCAGCATTTT. Its translation reads: CASSESGFANQPQHF. The CDR3, completed at both ends by the reference TRBV2 and TRBJ1-5 genes, gives the full variable domain EPEVTQTPSHQVTQMGQEVILRCVPISNHLYFYWYRQILGQKVEFLVSFYNNEISEKSEIFDDQFSVERPDGSNFTLKIRSTKLEDSAMYFCASSESGFANQPQHFGDGTRLSIL.